This T cell receptor beta chain was observed in a study of beta chain features in type 1 diabetes. Study background: Age, gender and cell yields were alike across patients and healthy donors.

The isolated RNA, all of it, was reverse transcribed, so expressed TCRB transcripts were what got sequenced. TCRdb keeps only in-frame clones here, not all; method: immunoSEQ multiplex PCR. This sample has more than 250,000 clones, with 20% found just once. As concerns this clone: Its antigen is not known.

The germline CDR1 and CDR2 sequences are SGDLS and YYNGEE. V was trimmed by 0 bases and J by 4 bases, leaving 10 bases between them. The CDR3 has 14 residues. Naive, central memory, regulatory and stem cell-like memory cells within the CD4+ compartment were sorted using CD45RO/CCR7/CD25/CD127/CD95/CD27. Study results and caveats: For Type 1 diabetes patients, all four CD4+ subsets carried TCRB CDR3s that were moderately but significantly shorter. In patients and controls equally, PCR might favor templates that are shorter. A pattern of fewer insertions and more deletions at VDJ junctions was seen in type 1 diabetes patients.

Sequencing was performed on naive CD4+ T cells from blood. This TCR came from a middle-aged woman with type 1 diabetes. The rearrangement joins TRBV9 to TRBJ1-2, with a possible D match to TRBD1 (6 bases). DNA for the CDR3: TGTGCCAGCAGCGTAGACGGACAGCCCTATGGCTACACCTTC. The encoded protein is CASSVDGQPYGYTF.